Below, 10 T cell receptor beta chains from the same sample are listed, as sequenced in a study of blood T cell repertoires in COVID-19. Here immunoSEQ multiplex PCR was the method, and the copy in TCRdb shows in-frame clones only, minus some. The data hold about 200,000 clones, with around 83% observed a single time. Sample: peripheral blood. The receptor set was obtained from a woman aged 65 to 85 with COVID-19, enrolled during active disease.

The rearrangement uses TRBV9 and TRBJ2-7; 8 nucleotides match TRBD2. The CDR3 runs 15 residues. V dropped 0 bases and J dropped 4; count of bases not matched to a gene: 6. CDR1 and CDR2 from the germline V gene are SGDLS and YYNGEE. CDR3 in amino acids: CASSVEAGDWYEQYF. Here the CDR3 DNA reads TGTGCCAGCAGCGTAGAAGCGGGAGATTGGTACGAGCAGTACTTC.

The chain employs TRBV30 and TRBJ1-3, with D maybe TRBD1 (6 bases). Germline V gene data show CDR1 as GTSNPN and CDR2 as SVGIG (reference sequence). Trimming pared 6 bases from V and 1 base from J, leaving 13 bases between. The CDR3 covers 14 residues. The CDR3 region is CACYRAYSGNTIYF. The CDR3 DNA is TGTGCCTGTTACAGGGCCTATTCTGGAAACACCATATATTTT.

The chain links TRBV6-5 to TRBJ1-3; 8 nucleotides agree with TRBD1. Germline-derived CDR1 and CDR2 are MNHEY and SVGAGI. The CDR3 is 15 amino acids. With 4 bases clipped from V and 2 bases from J, the junction kept 4 bases outside the gene matches. The CDR3 DNA is TGTGCCAGCAGTTTCAGGGGGCTGGCTGGAAACACCATATATTTT. Amino acids: CASSFRGLAGNTIYF.

Only one count was recorded for this clone. The V call is TRBV29-1, the J call TRBJ1-2; 9 bases are a match to TRBD1. There are 16 residues in the CDR3. V lost 4 bases to trimming and J lost 1 base; unmatched junction nucleotides: 10. Germline-derived CDR1 and CDR2 are SQVTM and ANQGSEA. CDR3 coding DNA: TGCAGCGTTGGGACCTCACGGGACAGGGTTAACTATGGCTACACCTTC. This gives the protein CSVGTSRDRVNYGYTF.

The J gene is TRBJ1-2, the V gene TRBV25-1; 10 nucleotides match TRBD1. In germline, CDR1 is MGHDK, CDR2 SYGVNS. After removal of 0 bases from V and 8 bases from J, the junction contained 3 bases not matched to a gene. The CDR3 consists of 14 residues. This CDR3 is CASSEYGTGVGYTF. The DNA for the CDR3 is TGTGCCAGCAGTGAATACGGGACAGGGGTAGGCTACACCTTC.

The CDR3 reads CASSQMTGVRDEQFF. As DNA, the CDR3 is TGTGCCAGCTCCCAAATGACAGGGGTTAGGGATGAGCAGTTCTTC. The chain uses TRBV18 and TRBJ2-1; the match to TRBD1 covers 8 bases. The CDR3 is 15 amino acids. The ends lost 6 bases at V and 8 bases at J; junction bases unmatched: 12. Germline assignment: CDR1 KGHSH and CDR2 LQKENI.

CDR3 loop: CASSIAMRTEAFF. DNA of the CDR3: TGTGCCAGTAGTATAGCGATGAGGACTGAAGCTTTCTTT. This sequence joins TRBV19 and TRBJ1-1; D is ambiguous. V was trimmed by 1 base and J by 5 bases, leaving 8 bases between them. The CDR3 is 13 amino acids. CDR1 is LNHDA, CDR2 SQIVND, per germline (reference sequence).

This clone came up once. The gene calls are TRBV6-6 and TRBJ2-2; 9 positions agree with TRBD2. The length of the CDR3 is 15 residues. Germline lookup yields CDR1 MNHNY and CDR2 SVGAGI (reference sequence). V trimming: 6 bases; J trimming: 2 bases; junction bases outside the gene matches: 4. The CDR3 sequence: CASSQTSGNTGELFF. The CDR3 DNA sequence: TGTGCCAGCAGCCAGACTAGCGGAAACACCGGGGAGCTGTTTTTT.

The chain links TRBV6-5 to TRBJ1-4, with 7 bases that match TRBD1. Trimming cost V 0 bases and J 8 bases; bases outside gene matches: 9. Germline lookup yields CDR1 MNHEY and CDR2 SVGAGI. The CDR3 totals 16 residues. The CDR3: CASSYSLGTVEEKLFF. CDR3 nucleotides: TGTGCCAGCAGTTACTCTCTTGGGACAGTGGAGGAAAAACTGTTTTTT.

This clone was seen only once. J is TRBJ1-1 and V is TRBV19, with D possibly being TRBD1 (5 bases). This CDR3 has 14 residues. The germline V and J ends were trimmed by 7 bases and 5 bases, with 17 bases remaining between them. Germline V gene sequence: CDR1 LNHDA, CDR2 SQIVND (reference sequence). This CDR3 is CASIAGGGTTEAFF. The CDR3 DNA reads TGTGCCAGTATCGCTGGGGGGGGGACGACTGAAGCTTTCTTT.